This T cell receptor (beta chain) was captured by sequencing in a study of shared clonotypes between healthy human individuals. Study-level findings and limits: The study's rarefaction showed incomplete sorted-subset sequencing despite large depth. In this cohort, only blood was sampled, and tissue repertoires likely differ.

Trimming took 5 bases from V and 1 from J; bases not matched to a gene: 6. The CDR3 is 15 residues long. Germline V gene data show CDR1 as LNHDA and CDR2 as SQIVND (reference sequence). Clones were read by immunoSEQ multiplex PCR, and TCRdb kept only the in-frame ones, dropping some. The profile shows millions of clones, about 95% of them singletons. Points on this clone: Its antigen is not known.

The TCR comes from a man aged 18 to 29 in good health. The rearrangement uses TRBV19 and TRBJ1-2, with TRBD1 matching over 8 bases. Input material: naive CD4+ T cells sorted from blood. Subset indicated: CD45RA+ positively selected. In DNA, the CDR3 is TGTGCCAGTAGTGCCCGGGACAGGAGTAACTATGGCTACACCTTC. Encoded protein: CASSARDRSNYGYTF.